The rows below give T cell receptor beta chains drawn from one sample of a study of cytomegalovirus exposure and HLA in healthy donors. Using immunoSEQ multiplex PCR, the repertoire was profiled, and TCRdb retains in-frame clones only, with some absent. This sample has more than 85,000 clones; 60% to 85% occur once, and the top ten carry 5.6%. Material: PBMCs. These TCRs come from a male donor in good health and CMV-seronegative. Both conserved end residues are part of each CDR3. A D gene is named only where the DNA matches it firmly. Size tells how often a clone was seen (once, few, many) or the class of an expanded clone, and some rows leave it out.

J gene	V gene	D gene	clone size	CDR3 protein	CDR3 DNA
TRBJ2-3	TRBV11-1	.	.	CASSYAGTGDTQYF	TGTGCCAGCAGCTATGCGGGGACGGGGGATACGCAGTATTTT
TRBJ2-1	TRBV10-2	TRBD2	.	CASRLAGNNEQFF	TGCGCCAGCCGCCTAGCGGGGAACAATGAGCAGTTCTTC
TRBJ2-2	TRBV27	.	.	CASSLEAGGGELFF	TGTGCCAGCAGTTTAGAGGCCGGCGGCGGGGAGCTGTTTTTT
TRBJ2-3	TRBV5-1	.	few	CASSLAPESRGTQYF	TGCGCCAGCAGCTTGGCCCCAGAATCCAGAGGTACGCAGTATTTT
TRBJ1-1	TRBV5-4	TRBD1	.	CASSLGGRGRGNTEAFF	TGTGCCAGCAGCTTGGGTGGTAGGGGGCGAGGGAACACTGAAGCTTTCTTT
TRBJ2-1	TRBV7-2	.	.	CASSYPLLGLLEQFF	TGTGCCAGCAGCTATCCTCTTTTGGGGCTGCTTGAGCAGTTCTTC
TRBJ2-1	TRBV7-9	.	.	CASSLQSPLNEQFF	TGTGCCAGCAGCCTTCAAAGCCCTTTAAATGAGCAGTTCTTC
TRBJ2-7	TRBV30	TRBD1	.	CAWSGGTGFGYEQYF	TGTGCCTGGAGTGGAGGGACAGGGTTCGGGTACGAGCAGTACTTC
TRBJ1-4	TRBV18	.	few	CASSTGGFDEKLFF	TGTGCCAGCTCGACCGGGGGGTTCGATGAAAAACTGTTTTTT
TRBJ2-1	TRBV6-1	.	few	CATTPRPDEQFF	TGTGCCACTACCCCTAGGCCCGATGAGCAGTTCTTC
TRBJ1-4	TRBV7-9	.	.	CASSLAREGEKLFF	TGTGCCAGCAGCTTAGCCAGGGAGGGTGAAAAACTGTTTTTT
TRBJ2-7	TRBV7-9	.	.	CASSPPNRGGYEQYF	TGTGCCAGCAGCCCCCCGAACCGTGGGGGGTACGAGCAGTACTTC
TRBJ1-2	TRBV25-1	.	.	CASSEWAGENGYTF	TGTGCCAGCAGTGAATGGGCAGGGGAGAATGGCTACACCTTC
TRBJ1-1	TRBV7-9	.	once	CASSPSEGEAFF	TGTGCCAGCAGCCCCTCAGAGGGTGAAGCTTTCTTT
TRBJ1-1	TRBV7-9	.	.	CASSFPASTEAFF	TGTGCCAGCAGCTTTCCGGCTAGCACTGAAGCTTTCTTT
TRBJ2-7	TRBV2	.	.	CASSAYYEQYF	TGTGCCAGCAGTGCCTACTACGAGCAGTACTTC
TRBJ2-1	TRBV7-2	TRBD2	once	CASSFRVSGTDSYNEQFF	TGCGCCAGCAGCTTTCGGGTTAGCGGGACTGACTCGTACAATGAGCAGTTCTTC
TRBJ2-5	TRBV13	.	few	CASSLGQQETQYF	TGTGCCAGCAGCTTAGGACAACAAGAGACCCAGTACTTC
TRBJ2-3	TRBV12-1	.	few	CASSPNRTSGRVAGTDTQYF	TGTGCCAGCAGCCCCAATAGGACTAGCGGGAGGGTGGCGGGCACAGATACGCAGTATTTT
TRBJ2-3	TRBV6-6	.	.	CALGGNTDTQYF	TGTGCTTTAGGAGGGAACACAGATACGCAGTATTTT
TRBJ1-1	TRBV18	TRBD1	.	CASSRQGENTEAFF	TGTGCCAGCTCGCGACAGGGGGAGAACACTGAAGCTTTCTTT
TRBJ2-1	TRBV4-1	TRBD2	.	CASSHPSGRGYNEQFF	TGCGCCAGCAGCCATCCTAGCGGGAGGGGTTACAATGAGCAGTTCTTC